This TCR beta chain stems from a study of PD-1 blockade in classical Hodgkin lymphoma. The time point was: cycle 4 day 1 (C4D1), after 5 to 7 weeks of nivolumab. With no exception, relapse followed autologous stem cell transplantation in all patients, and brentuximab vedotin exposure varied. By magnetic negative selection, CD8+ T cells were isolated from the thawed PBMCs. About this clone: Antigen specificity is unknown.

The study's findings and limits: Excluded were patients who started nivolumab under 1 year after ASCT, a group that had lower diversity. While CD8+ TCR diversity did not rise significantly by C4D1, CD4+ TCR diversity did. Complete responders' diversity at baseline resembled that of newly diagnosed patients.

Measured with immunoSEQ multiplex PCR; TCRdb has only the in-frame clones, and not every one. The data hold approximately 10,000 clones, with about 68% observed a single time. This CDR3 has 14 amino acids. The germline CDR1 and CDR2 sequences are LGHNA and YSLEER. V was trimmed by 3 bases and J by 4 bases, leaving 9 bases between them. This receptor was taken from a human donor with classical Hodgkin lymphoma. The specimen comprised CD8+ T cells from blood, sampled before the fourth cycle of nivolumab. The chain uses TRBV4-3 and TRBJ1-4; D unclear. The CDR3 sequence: CASSQDGLNEKLFF. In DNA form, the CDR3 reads TGCGCCAGCAGCCAGGACGGACTTAATGAAAAACTGTTTTTT.